These T cell receptor beta chains were read from a single sample in a study of control samples from healthy donors and cancer patients. Libraries were prepared by immunoSEQ multiplex PCR; TCRdb keeps only in-frame clonotypes and omits some of them. This table holds 76,000 or so clones, 75% to 90% found once. Sequencing was carried out using PBMCs. The source of these receptors is a woman aged 45-65 years with colorectal cancer. CDR3s leave out the opening cysteine and the closing phenylalanine or tryptophan.

V	J	CDR3
TRBV2	TRBJ2-3	ASSPPSGLSTDTQY
TRBV3-1/TRBV3-2	TRBJ1-6	ASSQPASPLH
TRBV19	TRBJ1-5	ASSIKLSSNQPQH
TRBV7-9	TRBJ2-1	ASSGGSSGPNEQF
TRBV4-3	TRBJ1-3	ASSQGAFSSGNTIY
TRBV19	TRBJ2-1	ASSPGLAGWNEQF
TRBV10-1	TRBJ2-4	ASISGGPGAKNIQY
TRBV4-3	TRBJ1-2	ASSRTPGQKNYGYT
TRBV30	TRBJ1-2	AWSGGAHYGYT
TRBV7-9	TRBJ1-2	ASGQGAGYT
TRBV10-3	TRBJ1-2	ASRGLDYGYT
TRBV12-3/TRBV12-4	TRBJ1-5	ASSYGGPQH
TRBV30	TRBJ2-1	AWSSGGGSYNEQF
TRBV7-2	TRBJ2-6	ASSLRAQGANVLT
TRBV5-4	TRBJ2-6	ASSYFPGDSGANVLT
TRBV5-1	TRBJ2-5	ASSLATGRETQY